Below, 2 T cell receptor beta chains from the same sample are listed, as sequenced in a study of T cells in Graves' hyperthyroidism and ophthalmopathy. It was RNA transcripts that yielded the amplified TCR beta CDR3 regions. TCR CDR3 underwent first-round RT-PCR with the HTBI primer set. Using its own MiXCR run on the multiplex PCR reads, TCRdb lists one record per CDR3 protein. The sample lists roughly 570,000 distinct CDR3 sequences; 15% to 19% were seen once. The sample comprised blood. The receptors originated from a woman under 40 with Graves' hyperthyroidism.

This clonotype was seen a few times. The CDR3 loop is CATSEGRGYYTGELFF. As DNA, the CDR3 is TGTGCCACCAGTGAAGGCAGGGGCTATTACACCGGGGAGCTGTTTTTT. This chain uses TRBV24-1 with TRBJ2-2; D may be TRBD1 (6 bases). The CDR3 totals 16 residues. Deletions cut 4 bases from V and 3 bases from J, with 14 bases between. Germline CDR1 reads KGHDR; CDR2 reads SFDVKD.

This clonotype occurred many times. This rearrangement joins TRBV7-2 to TRBJ2-4, with TRBD1 matching 7 bases. The CDR3 has 14 amino acids. Germline V CDR1 and CDR2: SGHTA, FQGNSA. Germline trimming cut 3 bases from V and 6 bases from J; bases unmatched to any gene: 5. The DNA for the CDR3 is TGTGCCAGCAGCTTGTGGGACAGTACAAACATTCAGTACTTC. It translates to CASSLWDSTNIQYF.